The next 9 T cell receptor beta chains were all read from a single sample in a study of blood T cell repertoires in COVID-19. The data were produced by immunoSEQ multiplex PCR, yet TCRdb's version contains in-frame clones alone and is incomplete. The sample consists of approximately 77,000 clones, about four fifths of them appearing once. The sample taken for sequencing was peripheral blood. The receptors come from a woman in her fifties or sixties with acute or convalescent COVID-19.

The V call is TRBV4-1, the J call TRBJ1-2; D call uncertain. Between the trimmed V and J ends, which lost 1 base and 2 bases, there was a span of 26 bases. This CDR3 comprises 20 residues. The V gene's germline CDR1 is MGHRA and CDR2 YSYEKL. CDR3 sequence: CASSQALIRREPKKNYGYTF. For the CDR3, the DNA is TGCGCCAGCAGCCAAGCGTTGATTAGGAGAGAGCCAAAAAAAAACTATGGCTACACCTTC.

The rearrangement joins TRBV19 to TRBJ2-5, with 12 bases aligning to TRBD2. Losses at the gene ends were 5 bases for V and 1 base for J; bases not matched to a gene: 8. The CDR3 totals 17 residues. CDR1 and CDR2 (germline): LNHDA, SQIVND (reference sequence). The CDR3 nucleotides are TGTGCCAGTAGTCTCACTAGCGGGGGGCCCCCCCAAGAGACCCAGTACTTC. It specifies CASSLTSGGPPQETQYF.

V and J are TRBV5-4 and TRBJ2-1; 9 nucleotides match TRBD1. The length of the CDR3 is 15 residues. The germline V gene encodes CDR1 SGHNT and CDR2 YYREEE (reference sequence). V shed 4 bases and J 3 bases; nucleotides not matched to a gene: 5. DNA of the CDR3: TGTGCCAGCAGCCACGACAGGGGGGGCTACAATGAGCAGTTCTTC. This sequence encodes CASSHDRGGYNEQFF.

This chain links TRBV20-1 with TRBJ2-5; D is undetermined. CDR3 length: 11 amino acids. Germline V CDR1 and CDR2: DFQATT, SNEGSKA (reference sequence). CDR3 nucleotide sequence: TGCAGCGGTTCACCCGAGGAGACCCAGTACTTC. It translates to CSGSPEETQYF.

This chain links TRBV3-1 (or the pseudogene TRBV3-2) with TRBJ2-3; a possible D gene is TRBD2 (6 bases). Germline CDR1 reads LGHDT; CDR2 reads YNNKEL (reference sequence). The V end was cut by 5 bases, the J end by 2 bases, with 11 bases between. This CDR3 region has 14 residues. The CDR3 nucleotides are TGTGCCAGCAGCGCCCGGGACTTCACAGATACGCAGTATTTT. Amino acids: CASSARDFTDTQYF.

The genes are TRBV6-5 and TRBJ2-3, with TRBD2 matching 10 bases. Trimming cost V 8 bases and J 3 bases; bases outside gene matches: 5. CDR3 length: 14 amino acids. Germline CDR1 is MNHEY and CDR2 is SVGAGI. The CDR3 protein is CASALAGSTDTQYF. In nucleotides, the CDR3 is TGTGCCAGCGCACTAGCGGGGAGTACAGATACGCAGTATTTT.

This clone was recorded only once. The gene calls are TRBV5-1 and TRBJ2-1; 10 bases agree with TRBD2. The CDR3 covers 15 residues. Germline assignment: CDR1 SGHRS and CDR2 YFSETQ. The ends lost 0 bases at V and 4 bases at J; junction bases unmatched: 1. CDR3 nucleotides: TGCGCCAGCAGCTTGGTAGCGGGGGGTTACAATGAGCAGTTCTTC. Protein product: CASSLVAGGYNEQFF.

The chain is built from TRBV19 and TRBJ1-6; maybe TRBD1 (6 bases). Trimming left V 7 bases short and J 5 bases short, with 15 bases between. The CDR3 consists of 15 residues. Germline V lookup: CDR1 LNHDA, CDR2 SQIVND (reference sequence). In DNA, the CDR3 is TGTGCCAGTACCTCGCAGGGGAATAATAATTCACCCCTCCACTTT. Translating it yields CASTSQGNNNSPLHF.

This chain's CDR3 is CASSTRTGEVFF. The CDR3 DNA sequence: TGTGCCAGCAGCACCCGGACAGGGGAGGTTTTCTTT. The gene calls are TRBV9 and TRBJ1-1; 9 bases match TRBD1. The CDR3 loop spans 12 amino acids. Per the germline V gene, CDR1 is SGDLS and CDR2 is YYNGEE. Trimming removed 4 bases from V and 13 bases from J; junction bases left unmatched: 8.